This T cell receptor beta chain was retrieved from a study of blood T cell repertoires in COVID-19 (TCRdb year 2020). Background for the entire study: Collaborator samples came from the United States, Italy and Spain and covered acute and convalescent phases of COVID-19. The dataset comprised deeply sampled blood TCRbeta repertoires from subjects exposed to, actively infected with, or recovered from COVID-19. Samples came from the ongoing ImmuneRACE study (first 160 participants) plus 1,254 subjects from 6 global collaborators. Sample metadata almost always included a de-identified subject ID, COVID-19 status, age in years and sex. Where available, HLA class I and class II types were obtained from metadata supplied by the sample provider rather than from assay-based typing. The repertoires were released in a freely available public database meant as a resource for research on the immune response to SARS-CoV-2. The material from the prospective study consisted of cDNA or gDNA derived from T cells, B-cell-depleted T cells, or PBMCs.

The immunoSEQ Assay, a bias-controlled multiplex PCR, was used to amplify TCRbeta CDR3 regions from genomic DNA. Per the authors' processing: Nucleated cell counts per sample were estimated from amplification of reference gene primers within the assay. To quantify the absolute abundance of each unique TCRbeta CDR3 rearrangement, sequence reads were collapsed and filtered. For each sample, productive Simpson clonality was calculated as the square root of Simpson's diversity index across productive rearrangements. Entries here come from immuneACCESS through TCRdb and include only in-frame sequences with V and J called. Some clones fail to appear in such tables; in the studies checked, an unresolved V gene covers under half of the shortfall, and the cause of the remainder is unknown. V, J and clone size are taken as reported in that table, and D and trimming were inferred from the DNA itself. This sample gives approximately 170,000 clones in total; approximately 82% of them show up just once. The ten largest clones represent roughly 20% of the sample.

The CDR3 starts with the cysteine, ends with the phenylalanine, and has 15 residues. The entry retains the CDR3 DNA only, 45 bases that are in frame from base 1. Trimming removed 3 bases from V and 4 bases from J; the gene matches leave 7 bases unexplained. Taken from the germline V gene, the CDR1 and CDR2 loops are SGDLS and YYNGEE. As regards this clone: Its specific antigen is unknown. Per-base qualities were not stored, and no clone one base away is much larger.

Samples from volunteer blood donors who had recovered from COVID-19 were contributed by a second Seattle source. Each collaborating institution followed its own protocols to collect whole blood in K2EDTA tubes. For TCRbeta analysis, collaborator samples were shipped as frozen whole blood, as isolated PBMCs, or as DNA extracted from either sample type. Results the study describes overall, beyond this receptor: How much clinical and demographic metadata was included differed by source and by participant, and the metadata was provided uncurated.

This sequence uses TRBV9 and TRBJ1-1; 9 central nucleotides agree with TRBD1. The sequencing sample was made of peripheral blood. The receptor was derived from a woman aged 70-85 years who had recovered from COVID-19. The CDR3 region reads CASSAGTGRTTEAFF. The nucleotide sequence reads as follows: TGTGCCAGCAGCGCGGGGACAGGGAGAACCACTGAAGCTTTCTTT. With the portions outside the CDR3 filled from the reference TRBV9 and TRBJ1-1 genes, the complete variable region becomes DSGVTQTPKHLITATGQRVTLRCSPRSGDLSVYWYQQSLDQGLQFLIQYYNGEERAKGNILERFSAQQFPDLHSELNLSSLELGDSALYFCASSAGTGRTTEAFFGQGTRLTVV.